This T cell receptor (beta chain) was sequenced for a study of blood T cell repertoires in COVID-19. Self-reported history from a screening survey and questionnaire set each donor's cohort. A PCR-confirmed or clinician-diagnosed COVID-19 case had contacted exposed participants within 2 weeks of entry. Produced via immunoSEQ multiplex PCR; TCRdb's table is partial and in-frame only. This sample has approximately 300,000 clones, with about 85% found just once. The germline gives CDR1 SGDLS, CDR2 YYNGEE. The V end was cut by 3 bases, the J end by 4 bases, with 13 bases between. The CDR3 runs 15 residues.

The clonotype comes from a woman aged 25 to 45 who had been exposed to COVID-19. The sequencing input was PBMCs or T cells enriched from blood (not recorded which). The chain carries TRBV9 and TRBJ2-2; perhaps TRBD2 as D (6 bases). CDR3 bases: TGTGCCAGCAGCGCGGGGGTTGAAGGCACCGGGGAGCTGTTTTTT. It translates to CASSAGVEGTGELFF.